Listed here are 11 T cell receptor beta chains from one sample, sequenced in a study of identifying expanded T cells in peripheral blood. Here immunoSEQ multiplex PCR was the method, and the copy in TCRdb shows in-frame clones only, minus some. The sample carries approximately 130,000 clones, 86% recorded once. Sequences were obtained from blood. The receptors shown here come from a person aged 18-69 years in good health.

For the CDR3, the DNA is TGTGCCAGCAGTGCGACCGGGACTTCTATCCCCCAGTACTTC. It specifies CASSATGTSIPQYF. The rearrangement joins TRBV27 to TRBJ2-5; tentative D call: TRBD2 (6 bases). CDR1 is MNHEY and CDR2 is SMNVEV in the germline V gene (reference sequence). Trimming pared 5 bases from V and 9 bases from J, leaving 19 bases between. The CDR3 spans 14 residues.

The genes are TRBV7-8 and TRBJ2-5, with D maybe TRBD2 (6 bases). This CDR3 is 19 amino acids long. CDR1 is SGHVS and CDR2 is FQNEAQ in the germline V gene. V lost 1 base and J 1 base, leaving 22 bases between the germline ends. The CDR3 sequence is CASSLGGGGPLGGQETQYF. CDR3 DNA sequence: TGTGCCAGCAGCTTAGGAGGTGGGGGACCCCTGGGGGGCCAAGAGACCCAGTACTTC.

This clone was detected a few times. This chain links TRBV4-3 with TRBJ2-6; perhaps TRBD1 as D (5 bases). Trimming shortened V by 0 bases and J by 0 bases, and 21 bases separated the two germline ends. This CDR3 spans 21 amino acids. The V gene's germline CDR1 is LGHNA and CDR2 YSLEER. The CDR3 DNA sequence: TGCGCCAGCAGCCAAGATGAAAGGGCGACAGTAAAAAGCTCTGGGGCCAACGTCCTGACTTTC. Its translation is CASSQDERATVKSSGANVLTF.

The chain links TRBV5-4 to TRBJ2-5; 13 nucleotides line up with TRBD2. Germline V gene lookup returns CDR1 SGHNT and CDR2 YYREEE (reference sequence). V gave up 2 bases and J gave up 5 bases; unmatched junction bases: 6. This CDR3 spans 16 amino acids. CDR3 nucleotides: TGTGCCAGCAGCTTAGGACTAGCGGGGGACCGGGAGACCCAGTACTTC. Translated: CASSLGLAGDRETQYF.

The chain uses TRBV5-6 and TRBJ2-7, with a possible D match to TRBD1 (5 bases). This CDR3 spans 16 amino acids. V was clipped by 2 bases and J by 2 bases, with 17 bases between them. Germline CDR1 is SGHDT and CDR2 is YYEEEE. CDR3 residues: CASSLNRGIKPYEQYF. The CDR3 DNA reads as TGTGCCAGCAGCTTAAATAGGGGAATTAAGCCCTACGAGCAGTACTTC.

The CDR3 reads CASSLIVNSPLHF. In DNA, the CDR3 is TGTGCCAGCAGCTTAATTGTAAATTCACCCCTCCACTTT. The chain is built from TRBV7-2 and TRBJ1-6; no clear D gene. The length of the CDR3 is 13 residues. Germline values: CDR1 SGHTA, CDR2 FQGNSA. Trimming took off 2 bases at V and 7 bases at J, with 6 bases between the two ends.

The chain couples TRBV15 to TRBJ2-5; no clear D. Germline-derived CDR1 and CDR2 are LNHNV and YYDKDF (reference sequence). V dropped 1 base and J dropped 2 bases, with 2 bases sitting between them. The CDR3 runs 12 residues. The CDR3 region is CATSRGQETQYF. CDR3 coding DNA: TGTGCCACCAGCAGAGGTCAAGAGACCCAGTACTTC. Complete variable domain (other parts from reference TRBV15 and TRBJ2-5): DAMVIQNPRYQVTQFGKPVTLSCSQTLNHNVMYWYQQKSSQAPKLLFHYYDKDFNNEADTPDNFQSRRPNTSFCFLDIRSPGLGDTAMYLCATSRGQETQYFGPGTRLLVL.

DNA for the CDR3: TGTGCCAGCAGTTACAGGTCCTACCTCTACGAGCAGTACTTC. It is translated as CASSYRSYLYEQYF. This sequence joins TRBV6-5 and TRBJ2-7; D unresolved. CDR1 is MNHEY, CDR2 SVGAGI, per germline. V was shortened by 2 bases and J by 3 bases, with 11 bases between the two germline ends. The CDR3 is 14 residues long.

This clone has more than one count but fewer than ten. The V call is TRBV29-1, the J call TRBJ2-1; perhaps TRBD1 as D (6 bases). Germline V CDR1 and CDR2: SQVTM, ANQGSEA. CDR3 length equals 13 residues. Trimming shortened V by 6 bases and J by 0 bases, and 9 bases separated the two germline ends. Here the CDR3 reads CSVHRDSYNEQFF. The CDR3 DNA reads as TGCAGCGTCCACAGGGACTCCTACAATGAGCAGTTCTTC.

This chain uses TRBV7-3 with TRBJ2-1, with TRBD2 as a possible D gene (6 bases). This CDR3 contains 14 residues. V was pared by 5 bases and J by 6 bases, with 14 bases between. The germline CDR1 and CDR2 sequences are SGHTA and FQGTGA. In nucleotides, the CDR3 is TGTGCCAGCAGCCGTGTAGGAGGGGCCAATGAGCAGTTCTTC. It is translated as CASSRVGGANEQFF. Supplemented by reference TRBV7-3 and TRBJ2-1, the full variable domain reads GAGVSQTPSNKVTEKGKYVELRCDPISGHTALYWYRQSLGQGPEFLIYFQGTGAADDSGLPNDRFFAVRPEGSVSTLKIQRTERGDSAVYLCASSRVGGANEQFFGPGTRLTVL.

The V gene is TRBV11-2, the J gene TRBJ2-7, with 7 bases identical to TRBD1. This CDR3 comprises 14 residues. The germline V gene encodes CDR1 SGHAT and CDR2 FQNNGV. J was trimmed by 3 bases and V by 3 bases; bases with no gene match: 5. This CDR3 reads CASSFDRVDYEQYF. The CDR3 bases are TGTGCCAGCAGCTTCGACAGGGTCGACTACGAGCAGTACTTC.